The TCR beta chain under discussion was sequenced for a study of CD8 T cells in Susac syndrome. Negative isolation was applied to CD8+ and CD4+ T cells, and FACS enrichment was applied to TEMRA cells. Findings and limits, study-wide: Clonal expansion of CD8+ cells in Susac peaked in TEMRA cells (and in active patients).

The RNA input was about 0.5 to 1 ug, and it was reverse transcribed with random hexamers. TCRdb recomputed calls from the immunoSEQ multiplex PCR reads with MiXCR, one row per CDR3 protein. Here the sample spans about 140,000 distinct CDR3 sequences, 95% being singletons. The V gene's germline CDR1 is MNHEY and CDR2 SMNVEV (reference sequence). The V end lost 5 bases, the J end lost 2 bases, and 10 bases lay between the germline ends. This CDR3 has 13 residues. Comment on this clonotype: The antigen is not known.

J is TRBJ2-7 and V is TRBV27, with a tentative D call TRBD2 (5 bases). Sequencing was carried out using CD8+ T cells from PBMCs. This TCR came from a human donor with Susac syndrome. Here the CDR3 DNA reads TGTGCCAGCAGTGGAGGTAACACCTACGAGCAGTACTTC. It specifies CASSGGNTYEQYF.